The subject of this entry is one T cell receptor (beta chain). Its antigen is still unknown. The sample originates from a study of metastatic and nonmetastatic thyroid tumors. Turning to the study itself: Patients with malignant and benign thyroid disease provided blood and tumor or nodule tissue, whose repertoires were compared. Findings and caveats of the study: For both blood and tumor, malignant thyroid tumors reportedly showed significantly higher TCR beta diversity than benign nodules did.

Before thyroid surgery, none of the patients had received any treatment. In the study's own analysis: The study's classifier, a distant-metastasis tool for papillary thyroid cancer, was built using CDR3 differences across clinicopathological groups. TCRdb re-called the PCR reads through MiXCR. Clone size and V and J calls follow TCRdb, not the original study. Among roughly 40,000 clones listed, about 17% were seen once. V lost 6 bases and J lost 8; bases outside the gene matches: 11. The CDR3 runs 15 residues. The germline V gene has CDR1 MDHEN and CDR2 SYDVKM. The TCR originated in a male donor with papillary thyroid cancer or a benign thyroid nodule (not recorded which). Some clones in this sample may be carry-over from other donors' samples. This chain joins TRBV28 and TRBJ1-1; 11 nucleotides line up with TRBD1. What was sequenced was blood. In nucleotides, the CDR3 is TGTGCCAGCAGCCTTCCCTGGACAGGGGGCACCGAAGCTTTCTTT. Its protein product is CASSLPWTGGTEAFF.